Detailed here is one TCR beta chain. Other DNA sequences within the sample encode an identical CDR3. These data belong to a study of cytomegalovirus exposure and HLA in healthy donors. Researchers ran the PCR with 60 Vbeta and 13 Jbeta primers. Clones were read by immunoSEQ multiplex PCR, and TCRdb kept only the in-frame ones, dropping some. The table has about 160,000 clones, 75% to 85% seen once. Between the trimmed V and J ends, which lost 0 bases and 0 bases, there was a span of 7 bases. This CDR3 comprises 14 residues. The germline V gene has CDR1 SGDLS and CDR2 YYNGEE. This receptor was identified in a man aged 50 or older in good health and CMV-seropositive. This sequence joins TRBV9 and TRBJ2-7; no firm D call. Material: PBMCs. CDR3 sequence (DNA): TGTGCCAGCAGCGTAGGATCGGGCTCCTACGAGCAGTACTTC. It specifies CASSVGSGSYEQYF. Looking up the rest from reference TRBV9 and TRBJ2-7 gives the full variable domain: DSGVTQTPKHLITATGQRVTLRCSPRSGDLSVYWYQQSLDQGLQFLIQYYNGEERAKGNILERFSAQQFPDLHSELNLSSLELGDSALYFCASSVGSGSYEQYFGPGTRLTVT.